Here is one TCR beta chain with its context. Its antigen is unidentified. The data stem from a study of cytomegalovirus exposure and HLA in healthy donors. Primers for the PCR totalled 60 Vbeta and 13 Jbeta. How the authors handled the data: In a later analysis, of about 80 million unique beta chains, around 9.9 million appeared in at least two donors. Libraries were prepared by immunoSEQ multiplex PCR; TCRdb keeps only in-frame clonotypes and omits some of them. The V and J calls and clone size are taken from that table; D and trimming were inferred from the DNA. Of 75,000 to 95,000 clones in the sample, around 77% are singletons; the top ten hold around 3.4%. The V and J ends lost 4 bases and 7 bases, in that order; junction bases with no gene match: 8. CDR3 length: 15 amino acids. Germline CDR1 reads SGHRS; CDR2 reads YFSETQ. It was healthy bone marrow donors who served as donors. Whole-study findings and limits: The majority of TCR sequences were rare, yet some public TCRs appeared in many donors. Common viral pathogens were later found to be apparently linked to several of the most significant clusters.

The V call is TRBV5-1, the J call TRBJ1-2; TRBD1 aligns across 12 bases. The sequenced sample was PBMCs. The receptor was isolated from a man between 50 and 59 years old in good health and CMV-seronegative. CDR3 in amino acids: CASSQGQGASAGYTF. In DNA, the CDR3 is TGCGCCAGCAGCCAGGGACAGGGGGCATCGGCTGGCTACACCTTC.